This TCR beta chain was sequenced during a study of shared clonotypes between healthy human individuals. Using immunoSEQ multiplex PCR, the repertoire was profiled, and TCRdb retains in-frame clones only, with some absent. Here the sample spans some 2,000,000 clones, 90% to 97% being singletons. Looked up from germline, CDR1 is MNHNS and CDR2 is SASEGT. This CDR3 has 15 amino acids. Trimming removed 6 bases from V and 2 bases from J, with 11 bases in between. The clonotype was recovered from a man younger than 30 in good health. The sample consisted of naive CD4+ T cells sorted from blood. As to subset: CD45RA+ positively selected. The chain uses TRBV6-1 and TRBJ2-6; unclear D gene. As DNA, the CDR3 is TGTGCCAGCAGCCGAGACCGGACTGGGGCCAACGTCCTGACTTTC. It yields the protein CASSRDRTGANVLTF.